This is a list of T cell receptor beta chains from one sample in a study of blood T cell repertoires in COVID-19. Assay used: immunoSEQ multiplex PCR; TCRdb lists only in-frame clones, some missing. The sample lists 35,000 to 50,000 clones, approximately 88% occurring once. Sequenced sample: peripheral blood. The receptors shown here come from a woman in her 40s with acute or convalescent COVID-19. The CDR3 runs from the conserved cysteine through the conserved F or W. D genes are given only for firm matches. The size entry is marked missing in some rows and otherwise reads once, few, many or a size class.

d_gene	v_gene	j_gene	abundance	CDR3nt	CDR3aa
TRBD2	TRBV29-1	TRBJ2-7	once	TGCAGCGTTGCTACTAGCGGGAGCTCCTACGAGCAGTACTTC	CSVATSGSSYEQYF
-	TRBV3-1/TRBV3-2	TRBJ1-3	-	TGTGCCAGCAGCCCCCGAACGGGGGGAGGAAACACCATATATTTT	CASSPRTGGGNTIYF
TRBD2	TRBV28	TRBJ2-3	-	TGTGCCAGCAGCAAGGAGGGGACTAGCGGGAGAGAAGGGACAGATACGCAGTATTTT	CASSKEGTSGREGTDTQYF
-	TRBV28	TRBJ2-2	-	TGTGCCAGCAGCGCGGGTACGAACACCGGGGAGCTGTTTTTT	CASSAGTNTGELFF
-	TRBV9	TRBJ1-1	-	TGTGCCAGCAGCGTAGGTTTGTTGGGGGACTTGAACACTGAAGCTTTCTTT	CASSVGLLGDLNTEAFF
TRBD2	TRBV7-8	TRBJ2-7	-	TGTGCCAGCAGCTTAGCGATGGGAGGGCTCTACGAGCAGTACTTC	CASSLAMGGLYEQYF
-	TRBV19	TRBJ2-5	once	TGTGCCAGTAGTATAACCCGGGGTTGGGAGACCCAGTACTTC	CASSITRGWETQYF
TRBD1	TRBV15	TRBJ2-7	-	TGTGCCACCAGCAGAGACCTTCCGGGACAGGGAACCTACGAGCAGTACTTC	CATSRDLPGQGTYEQYF
-	TRBV5-1	TRBJ2-5	-	TGCGCCAGCAGCCCTGAGATGAAAGAGACCCAGTACTTC	CASSPEMKETQYF
-	TRBV28	TRBJ2-1	-	TGTGCCAGCAGTTACTATCAGCGGGTCTCCTACAATGAGCAGTTCTTC	CASSYYQRVSYNEQFF
-	TRBV6-5	TRBJ1-1	-	TGTGCCAGCAGTTACTTTTTTACGGAGACCAACACTGAAGCTTTCTTT	CASSYFFTETNTEAFF
TRBD1	TRBV6-6	TRBJ1-4	-	TGTGCCAGCACCGAACCTACAGGGGGCGTTGAAAAACTGTTTTTT	CASTEPTGGVEKLFF
-	TRBV11-1	TRBJ2-3	-	TGTGCCAGCCTTTTGCGGAGCACAGATACGCAGTATTTT	CASLLRSTDTQYF
TRBD1	TRBV15	TRBJ2-7	-	TGTGCCACCAGCAGAGATGGGCAGGGGGCGGATGAGCAGTACTTC	CATSRDGQGADEQYF
-	TRBV6-5	TRBJ1-3	-	TGTGCCAGCAGTTACTCAACTGGCTCTGGAAACACCATATATTTT	CASSYSTGSGNTIYF
-	TRBV28	TRBJ2-5	-	TGTGCCAGCAGTCCCAGTAAAGAGACCCAGTACTTC	CASSPSKETQYF
-	TRBV9	TRBJ2-3	-	TGTGCCAGCAGCGTAATCCGTTCTAGCACAGATACGCAGTATTTT	CASSVIRSSTDTQYF